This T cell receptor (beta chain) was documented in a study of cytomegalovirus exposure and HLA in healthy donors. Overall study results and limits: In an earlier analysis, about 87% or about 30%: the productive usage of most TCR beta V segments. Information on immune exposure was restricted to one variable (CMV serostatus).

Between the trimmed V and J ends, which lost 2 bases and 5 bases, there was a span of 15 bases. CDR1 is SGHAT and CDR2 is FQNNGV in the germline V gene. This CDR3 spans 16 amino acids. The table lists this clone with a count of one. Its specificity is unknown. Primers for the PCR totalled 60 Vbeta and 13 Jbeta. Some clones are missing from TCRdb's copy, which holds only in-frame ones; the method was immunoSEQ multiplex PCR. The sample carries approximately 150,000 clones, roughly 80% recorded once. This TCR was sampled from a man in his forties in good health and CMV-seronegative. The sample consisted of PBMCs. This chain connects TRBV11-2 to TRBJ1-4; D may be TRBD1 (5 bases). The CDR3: CASSLTQGVWNEKLFF. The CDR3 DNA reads TGTGCCAGCAGCTTAACGCAGGGTGTTTGGAATGAAAAACTGTTTTTT.